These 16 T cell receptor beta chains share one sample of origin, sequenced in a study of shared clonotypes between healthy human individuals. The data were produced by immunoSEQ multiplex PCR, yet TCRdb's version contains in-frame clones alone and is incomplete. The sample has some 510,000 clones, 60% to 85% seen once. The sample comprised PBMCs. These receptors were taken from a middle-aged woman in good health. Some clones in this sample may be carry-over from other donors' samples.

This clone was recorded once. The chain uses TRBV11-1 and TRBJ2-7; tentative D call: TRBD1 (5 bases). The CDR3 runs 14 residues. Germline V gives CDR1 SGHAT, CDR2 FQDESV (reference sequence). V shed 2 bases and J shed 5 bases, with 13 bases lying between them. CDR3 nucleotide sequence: TGTGCCAGCAGCTTAATGCAGGGTACAAACGAGCAGTACTTC. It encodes CASSLMQGTNEQYF. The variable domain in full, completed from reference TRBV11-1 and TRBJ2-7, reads EAEVAQSPRYKITEKSQAVAFWCDPISGHATLYWYRQILGQGPELLVQFQDESVVDDSQLPKDRFSAERLKGVDSTLKIQPAELGDSAMYLCASSLMQGTNEQYFGPGTRLTVT.

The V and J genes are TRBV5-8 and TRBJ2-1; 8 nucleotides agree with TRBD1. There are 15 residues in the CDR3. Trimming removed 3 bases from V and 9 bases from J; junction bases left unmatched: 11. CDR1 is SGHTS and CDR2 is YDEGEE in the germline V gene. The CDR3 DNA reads TGTGCCAGCAGCTCGGGACAGGCAAGCGGTGGTGAGCAGTTCTTC. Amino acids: CASSSGQASGGEQFF.

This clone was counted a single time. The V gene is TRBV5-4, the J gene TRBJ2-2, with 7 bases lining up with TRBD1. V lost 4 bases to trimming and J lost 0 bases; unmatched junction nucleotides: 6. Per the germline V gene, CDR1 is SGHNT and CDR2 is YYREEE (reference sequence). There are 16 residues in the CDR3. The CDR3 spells CASSAYRGSNTGELFF. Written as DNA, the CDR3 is TGTGCCAGCAGCGCCTACAGGGGTTCGAACACCGGGGAGCTGTTTTTT.

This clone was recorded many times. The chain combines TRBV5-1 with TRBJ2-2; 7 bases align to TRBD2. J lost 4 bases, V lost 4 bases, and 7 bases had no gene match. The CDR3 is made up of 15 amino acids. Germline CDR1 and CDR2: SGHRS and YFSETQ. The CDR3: CASSQTSLGTGELFF. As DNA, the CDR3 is TGCGCCAGCAGCCAGACTAGCCTCGGCACCGGGGAGCTGTTTTTT.

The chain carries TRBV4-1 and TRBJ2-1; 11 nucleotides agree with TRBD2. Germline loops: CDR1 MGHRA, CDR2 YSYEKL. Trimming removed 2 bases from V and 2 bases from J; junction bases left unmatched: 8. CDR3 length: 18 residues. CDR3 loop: CASSQTIAGGPPYNEQFF. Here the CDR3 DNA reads TGCGCCAGCAGCCAAACTATAGCGGGAGGGCCCCCCTACAATGAGCAGTTCTTC.

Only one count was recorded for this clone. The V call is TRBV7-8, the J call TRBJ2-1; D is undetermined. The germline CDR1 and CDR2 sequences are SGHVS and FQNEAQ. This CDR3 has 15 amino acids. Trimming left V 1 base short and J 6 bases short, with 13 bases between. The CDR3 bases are TGTGCCAGCAGCTTAGGCCGGAACCCTGGCAATGAGCAGTTCTTC. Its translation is CASSLGRNPGNEQFF.

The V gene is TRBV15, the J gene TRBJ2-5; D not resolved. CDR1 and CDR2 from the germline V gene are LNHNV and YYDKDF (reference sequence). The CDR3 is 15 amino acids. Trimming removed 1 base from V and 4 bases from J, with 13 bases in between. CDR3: CATSRAVPSGETQYF. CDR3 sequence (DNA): TGTGCCACCAGCAGAGCGGTCCCATCTGGAGAGACCCAGTACTTC.

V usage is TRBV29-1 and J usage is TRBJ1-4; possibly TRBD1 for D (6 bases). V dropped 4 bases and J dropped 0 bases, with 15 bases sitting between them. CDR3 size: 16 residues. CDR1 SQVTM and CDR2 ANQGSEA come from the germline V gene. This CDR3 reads CSVGGQRGTTNEKLFF. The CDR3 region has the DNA TGCAGCGTTGGGGGACAAAGGGGGACAACTAATGAAAAACTGTTTTTT.

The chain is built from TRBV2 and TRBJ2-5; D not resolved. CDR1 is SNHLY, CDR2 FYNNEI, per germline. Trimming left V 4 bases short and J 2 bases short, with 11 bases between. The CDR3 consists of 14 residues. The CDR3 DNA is TGTGCCAGCAGTGTGGGGAAGGTACAAGAGACCCAGTACTTC. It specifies CASSVGKVQETQYF.

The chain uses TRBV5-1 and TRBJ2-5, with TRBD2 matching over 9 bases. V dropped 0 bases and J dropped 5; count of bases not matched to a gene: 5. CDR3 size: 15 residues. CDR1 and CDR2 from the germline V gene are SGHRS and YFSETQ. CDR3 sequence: CASSLGLAVVETQYF. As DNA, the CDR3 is TGCGCCAGCAGCTTGGGACTAGCGGTAGTGGAGACCCAGTACTTC.

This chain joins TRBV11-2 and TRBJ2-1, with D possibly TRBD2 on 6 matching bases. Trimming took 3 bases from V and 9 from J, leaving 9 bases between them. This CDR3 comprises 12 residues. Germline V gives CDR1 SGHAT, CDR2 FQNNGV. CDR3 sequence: CASSFERAEQFF. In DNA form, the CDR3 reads TGTGCCAGCAGCTTCGAGCGGGCTGAGCAGTTCTTC.

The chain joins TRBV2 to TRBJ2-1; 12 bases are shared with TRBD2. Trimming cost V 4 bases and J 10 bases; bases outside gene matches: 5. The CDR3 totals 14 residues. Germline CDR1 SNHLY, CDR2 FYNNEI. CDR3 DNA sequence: TGTGCCAGCAGTGGGACTAGCGGGACTCCGGAGCAGTTCTTC. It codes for CASSGTSGTPEQFF.

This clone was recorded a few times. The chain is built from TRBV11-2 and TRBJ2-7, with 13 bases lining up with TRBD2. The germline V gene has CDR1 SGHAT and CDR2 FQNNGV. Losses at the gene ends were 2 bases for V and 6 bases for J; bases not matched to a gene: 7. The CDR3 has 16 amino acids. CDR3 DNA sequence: TGTGCCAGCAGCTTAATGTGGACTAGCGGGAGAGCCGAGCAGTACTTC. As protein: CASSLMWTSGRAEQYF.

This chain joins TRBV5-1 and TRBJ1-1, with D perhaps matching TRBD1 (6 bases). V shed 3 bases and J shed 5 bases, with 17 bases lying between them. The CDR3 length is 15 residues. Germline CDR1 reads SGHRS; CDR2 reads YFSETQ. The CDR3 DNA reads TGCGCCAGCAGCTCGAAGGACAGTTTAAGGACTGAAGCTTTCTTT. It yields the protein CASSSKDSLRTEAFF.

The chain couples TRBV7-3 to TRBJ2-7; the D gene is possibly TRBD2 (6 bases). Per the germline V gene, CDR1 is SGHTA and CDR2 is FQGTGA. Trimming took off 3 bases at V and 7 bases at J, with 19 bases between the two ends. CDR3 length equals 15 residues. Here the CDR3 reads CASSFGPGVLAEQYF. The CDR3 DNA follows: TGTGCCAGCAGCTTTGGTCCGGGAGTCTTGGCGGAGCAGTACTTC.

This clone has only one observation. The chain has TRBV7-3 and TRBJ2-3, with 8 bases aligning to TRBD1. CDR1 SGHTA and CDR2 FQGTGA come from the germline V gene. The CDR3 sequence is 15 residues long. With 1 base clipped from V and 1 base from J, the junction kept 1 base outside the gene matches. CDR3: CASSLMGQGTDTQYF. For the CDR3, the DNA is TGTGCCAGCAGCTTAATGGGACAGGGCACAGATACGCAGTATTTT.